Following are 29 T cell receptor beta chains from one sample sequenced in a study of T cells in Graves' hyperthyroidism and ophthalmopathy. What was amplified from RNA transcripts were TCR beta CDR3 regions. TCR CDR3 regions were first amplified by RT-PCR with HTBI primers. MiXCR, applied by TCRdb to the multiplex PCR reads, yields one record per CDR3 protein. The sample lists 300,000 to 400,000 distinct CDR3 sequences; more than 14% were seen once. The specimen sequenced was blood. The receptors shown here come from a woman under 40 with Graves' ophthalmopathy.

V usage is TRBV6-9 and J usage is TRBJ1-2; 8 bases align to TRBD1. Germline trimming cut 4 bases from V and 8 bases from J; bases unmatched to any gene: 12. The CDR3 consists of 15 residues. Germline assignment: CDR1 MNHGY and CDR2 SVAAGI. Here the CDR3 reads CASSSLPGGDKGYTF. Here the CDR3 DNA reads TGTGCCAGCAGTTCCCTACCAGGGGGCGACAAGGGCTACACCTTC.

The table lists this clonotype with many counts. The chain joins TRBV7-9 to TRBJ1-2; a possible D gene is TRBD1 (5 bases). The germline gives CDR1 SEHNR, CDR2 FQNEAQ (reference sequence). CDR3 length: 15 residues. V lost 4 bases, J lost 0 bases, and 12 bases lay in between. The CDR3 spells CASSSPRAPNYGYTF. In DNA, the CDR3 is TGTGCCAGCAGCTCCCCCAGGGCACCTAACTATGGCTACACCTTC. The complete variable domain, with remaining parts taken from reference TRBV7-9 and TRBJ1-2, reads DTGVSQNPRHKITKRGQNVTFRCDPISEHNRLYWYRQTLGQGPEFLTYFQNEAQLEKSRLLSDRFSAERPKGSFSTLEIQRTEQGDSAMYLCASSSPRAPNYGYTFGSGTRLTVV.

This clonotype was observed once. This may come from a read error, since a much larger clone is one base off. This CDR3 is missing its conserved last phenylalanine or tryptophan, likely due to a read error. This chain uses TRBV12-3 or TRBV12-4 with TRBJ1-1; D ambiguous. V was trimmed by 6 bases and J by 1 base, leaving 9 bases between them. CDR3 size: 13 residues. CDR3 sequence reads: CASSPLRNTEAFL. Here the CDR3 DNA reads TGTGCCAGCAGCCCGTTAAGGAACACTGAAGCTTTCCTT.

This clonotype showed up many times. The CDR3 region has the DNA TGTGCCTGGAGAGCCGGCGGCTACACCTTC. Protein product: CAWRAGGYTF. This chain links TRBV30 with TRBJ1-2, with no clear D. Germline CDR1 and CDR2: GTSNPN and SVGIG (reference sequence). The CDR3 covers 10 residues. V was pared by 3 bases and J by 8 bases, with 7 bases between.

This clonotype was recorded many times. The CDR3 DNA reads as TGTGCCAGCAGCCGCCGGAAACAGGGCCTTGAAGCTTTCTTT. Its protein product is CASSRRKQGLEAFF. The V gene is TRBV27, the J gene TRBJ1-1; a weak D match, TRBD1 (6 bases). Germline V gene data show CDR1 as MNHEY and CDR2 as SMNVEV (reference sequence). With 6 bases removed from V and 7 bases from J, the gap between germline ends came to 18 bases. The CDR3 is made up of 14 amino acids.

In this sample, this clonotype turned up a few times. This chain connects TRBV12-3 or TRBV12-4 to TRBJ1-1; tentative D call: TRBD1 (5 bases). V lost 1 base and J lost 1, with 13 bases in between. CDR3 length: 16 amino acids. The CDR3 DNA sequence: TGTGCCAGCAGTTTAGAGGTGGGGCCAAAGAACACTGAAGCTTTCTTT. Amino acid sequence: CASSLEVGPKNTEAFF.

This clonotype was seen at least ten times. The chain joins TRBV6-1 to TRBJ2-2, with TRBD1 matching over 7 bases. The CDR3 spans 16 residues. Trimming took 5 bases from V and 3 from J; bases not matched to a gene: 9. Germline assignment: CDR1 MNHNS and CDR2 SASEGT. CDR3 in amino acids: CASSRMGQLDTGELFF. The CDR3 DNA is TGTGCCAGCAGTCGAATGGGACAGCTAGACACCGGGGAGCTGTTTTTT.

Of note for this clonotype: Likely a read error: the CDR3 ends without its conserved phenylalanine or tryptophan. V gene TRBV2 combines with J gene TRBJ1-4; 12 bases are shared with TRBD1. The CDR3 has 15 amino acids. Per the germline V gene, CDR1 is SNHLY and CDR2 is FYNNEI. V shed 6 bases, J shed 6 bases, and the junction held 5 bases outside the gene matches. CDR3 bases: TGTGCCAGCAGGCTGGGACAGGGGGCGTATGAAAAACTGTTTCTC. Its protein is CASRLGQGAYEKLFL.

The sample holds many counts of this clonotype. The gene calls are TRBV5-1 and TRBJ1-2; 7 bases are shared with TRBD1. Trimming removed 0 bases from V and 3 bases from J; junction bases left unmatched: 5. In germline, CDR1 is SGHRS, CDR2 YFSETQ. This CDR3 region has 15 residues. CDR3 coding DNA: TGCGCCAGCAGCTTGGTAAGGGGGCAGTACTATGGCTACACCTTC. It codes for CASSLVRGQYYGYTF.

Points on this clonotype: This could be a read error, since a much larger clone is one nucleotide away. The chain has TRBV28 and TRBJ2-5; 8 nucleotides match TRBD1. The germline V gene encodes CDR1 MDHEN and CDR2 SYDVKM. The CDR3 has 14 amino acids. V lost 5 bases to trimming and J lost 3 bases; unmatched junction nucleotides: 5. The CDR3 region has the DNA TGTGCCAGCAGTGATCCAGGGGGCGAAGAGACCCAGTACTTC. Protein sequence: CASSDPGGEETQYF.

There are many counts of this clonotype. The CDR3 spells CASTDRGDLFF. CDR3 DNA sequence: TGTGCCAGCACGGACAGGGGGGATCTGTTCTTC. The V call is TRBV7-9, the J call TRBJ2-1; 10 positions agree with TRBD1. With V trimmed by 7 bases and J by 15 bases, 6 bases remained unmatched. This CDR3 spans 11 amino acids. Germline values: CDR1 SEHNR, CDR2 FQNEAQ (reference sequence).

The chain is built from TRBV12-3 or TRBV12-4 and TRBJ2-5, with 8 bases lining up with TRBD1. Unmatched junction bases numbered 12, after V lost 4 bases and J lost 2 bases. The CDR3 has 17 amino acids. The CDR3, as DNA: TGTGCCAGCAGTTCCGGGACAGGATTTCTAACTCAAGAGACCCAGTACTTC. This gives the protein CASSSGTGFLTQETQYF.

The CDR3 DNA reads as TGTGCCAGCAGCCCCCCGGGTCGGGGGGGGGGTCAAAACATTCAGTACTTC. It is translated as CASSPPGRGGGQNIQYF. The chain is built from TRBV7-2 and TRBJ2-4; 8 bases are a match to TRBD2. The CDR3 extends over 17 amino acids. Germline trimming cut 5 bases from V and 5 bases from J; bases unmatched to any gene: 14. Germline V gene data show CDR1 as SGHTA and CDR2 as FQGNSA. Full variable domain (rest looked up from reference TRBV7-2 and TRBJ2-4): GAGVSQSPSNKVTEKGKDVELRCDPISGHTALYWYRQSLGQGLEFLIYFQGNSAPDKSGLPSDRFSAERTGGSVSTLTIQRTQQEDSAVYLCASSPPGRGGGQNIQYFGAGTRLSVL.

The chain links TRBV12-5 to TRBJ2-5; 7 nucleotides line up with TRBD1. CDR1 and CDR2 from the germline V gene are LGHNT and FRNRAP. The CDR3 consists of 15 residues. Trimming removed 1 base from V and 2 bases from J; junction bases left unmatched: 4. As DNA, the CDR3 is TGTGCTAGTGGTTTGGCCCCGGGACAGCAAGAGACCCAGTACTTC. Translation gives CASGLAPGQQETQYF.

This clonotype was recorded at least ten times. The chain carries TRBV20-1 and TRBJ1-1; 9 nucleotides agree with TRBD1. The CDR3 runs to 12 residues. Trimming at V came to 6 bases and at J to 9 bases, leaving 8 bases not matched to a gene. Germline-derived CDR1 and CDR2 are DFQATT and SNEGSKA (reference sequence). CDR3 sequence (DNA): TGCAGTGCCGCTGGGACAGGGCCTAAAGCTTTCTTT. It yields the protein CSAAGTGPKAFF.

This clonotype appeared many times. Here the CDR3 reads CASEPGQTLNYGYTF. The CDR3 DNA reads TGTGCCAGCGAACCGGGACAGACTCTTAACTATGGCTACACCTTC. The V gene is TRBV6-2 or TRBV6-3, the J gene TRBJ1-2; 7 nucleotides agree with TRBD1. Germline V lookup: CDR1 MNHEY, CDR2 SVGEGT. The length of the CDR3 is 15 residues. After removal of 8 bases from V and 1 base from J, the junction contained 10 bases not matched to a gene.

This clonotype occurred a few times. CDR3 residues: CASSTTGHLSNQPQHF. The CDR3 DNA follows: TGTGCCAGTAGCACCACGGGACATTTGAGCAATCAGCCCCAGCATTTT. The chain joins TRBV19 to TRBJ1-5; tentatively, D is TRBD1 (6 bases). The CDR3 has 16 residues. Germline CDR1 and CDR2: LNHDA and SQIVND (reference sequence). The germline V and J ends were trimmed by 6 bases and 1 base, with 16 bases remaining between them.

This clonotype was observed a few times. V gene TRBV15 combines with J gene TRBJ2-3; D unresolved. Germline V gene lookup returns CDR1 LNHNV and CDR2 YYDKDF (reference sequence). V lost 3 bases to trimming and J lost 10 bases, with 11 bases between them. This CDR3 has 12 residues. DNA for the CDR3: TGTGCCACCAGCAGTGGTCCCGCCGCGCAGTATTTT. Protein product: CATSSGPAAQYF.

V and J are TRBV6-1 and TRBJ1-1; the match to TRBD1 covers 7 bases. J gave up 4 bases and V 7 bases, and 18 bases lay outside the gene matches. Germline CDR1 reads MNHNS; CDR2 reads SASEGT. The CDR3 spans 17 residues. The CDR3 nucleotides are TGTGCCAGCACCTCGCCGGACAGGATGTTAGCCGGCACTGAAGCTTTCTTT. Protein sequence: CASTSPDRMLAGTEAFF.

The chain carries TRBV2 and TRBJ2-1, with D uncertain. In germline, CDR1 is SNHLY, CDR2 FYNNEI. This CDR3 has 12 amino acids. CDR3 amino acids: CATGPKSNEQFF. The CDR3 nucleotides are TGTGCTACCGGGCCGAAGTCCAATGAGCAGTTCTTC.

This clonotype has a handful of counts. This chain connects TRBV27 to TRBJ2-2; the match to TRBD1 covers 7 bases. V gave up 5 bases and J gave up 2 bases; unmatched junction bases: 8. The CDR3 has 16 residues. Germline values: CDR1 MNHEY, CDR2 SMNVEV (reference sequence). The CDR3, as DNA: TGTGCCAGCAGTCCCACGACAGGGTTCAACACCGGGGAGCTGTTTTTT. It encodes CASSPTTGFNTGELFF.

This clonotype was recorded at least ten times. J is TRBJ2-4 and V is TRBV20-1; 9 nucleotides agree with TRBD2. Germline V CDR1 and CDR2: DFQATT, SNEGSKA (reference sequence). CDR3 length: 14 residues. The trim removed 6 bases at V and 1 base at J, leaving 4 bases unmatched. The CDR3: CSAGTSRAKNIQYF. For the CDR3, the DNA is TGCAGTGCCGGGACTAGCCGTGCCAAAAACATTCAGTACTTC.

This clonotype was counted between two and nine times. The chain carries TRBV10-3 and TRBJ1-5; no clear D gene. CDR1 and CDR2 from the germline V gene are ENHRY and SYGVKD. This CDR3 is built from 16 residues. Deletions cut 3 bases from V and 0 bases from J, with 12 bases between. This chain's CDR3 is CAISDFPISSNQPQHF. CDR3 sequence (DNA): TGTGCCATCAGTGACTTTCCTATTAGTAGCAATCAGCCCCAGCATTTT.

This clonotype was counted many times. The gene calls are TRBV6-1 and TRBJ2-7; TRBD1 or TRBD2 may be the D gene (6 bases each). Trimming removed 7 bases from V and 4 bases from J, with 14 bases in between. The CDR3 sequence is 13 residues long. Germline CDR1 and CDR2: MNHNS and SASEGT. The CDR3 sequence is CASTRGGGYEQYF. The CDR3 nucleotides read TGTGCCAGCACCCGAGGAGGGGGGTACGAGCAGTACTTC.

This clonotype was observed at least ten times. The rearrangement joins TRBV6-1 to TRBJ1-5, with D uncertain. Germline CDR1 and CDR2: MNHNS and SASEGT. The CDR3 covers 13 residues. V lost 7 bases to trimming and J lost 3 bases, with 10 bases between them. CDR3: CASIEQSNQPQHF. Here the CDR3 DNA reads TGTGCCAGCATCGAACAGTCCAATCAGCCCCAGCATTTT.

This clonotype was counted at least ten times. The chain recombines TRBV20-1 with TRBJ2-1, with 10 bases fitting TRBD2. The germline V gene encodes CDR1 DFQATT and CDR2 SNEGSKA (reference sequence). The CDR3 totals 16 residues. The CDR3 coding sequence is TGCAGATCCTCCGGAGGGGAAAGCGGGGGGGGTAATGAGCAGTTCTTC. This codes for CRSSGGESGGGNEQFF.

Concerning this clonotype itself: Given a much more abundant clone one base away, this may be a read error. This sequence joins TRBV12-3 or TRBV12-4 and TRBJ1-5; 10 bases are shared with TRBD1. The CDR3 has 17 residues. With 5 bases clipped from V and 6 bases from J, the junction kept 13 bases outside the gene matches. CDR3 nucleotide sequence: TGTGCCAGCAGTAACAGACAGGGGGCGATTTTGCCTCAGCCCCAGCATTTT. Encoded protein: CASSNRQGAILPQPQHF.

This clonotype was counted at least ten times. CDR3 in amino acids: CATSRARLENNEQFF. CDR3 DNA: TGTGCCACCAGTCGCGCCAGGTTGGAGAACAATGAGCAGTTCTTC. This rearrangement joins TRBV24-1 to TRBJ2-1; D gene unclear. The CDR3 has 15 amino acids. Between the trimmed V and J ends, which lost 6 bases and 5 bases, there was a span of 16 bases. Germline loops: CDR1 KGHDR, CDR2 SFDVKD.

On this clonotype: The junction differs from germline at one of its ends, possibly a read error. In nucleotides, the CDR3 is TGTGCCCGCAGTTTCATCTCTGAAAAACTGTTTTTT. Translated, it gives CARSFISEKLFF. The chain employs TRBV12-3 or TRBV12-4 and TRBJ1-4, with D unclear. The CDR3 runs 12 residues.